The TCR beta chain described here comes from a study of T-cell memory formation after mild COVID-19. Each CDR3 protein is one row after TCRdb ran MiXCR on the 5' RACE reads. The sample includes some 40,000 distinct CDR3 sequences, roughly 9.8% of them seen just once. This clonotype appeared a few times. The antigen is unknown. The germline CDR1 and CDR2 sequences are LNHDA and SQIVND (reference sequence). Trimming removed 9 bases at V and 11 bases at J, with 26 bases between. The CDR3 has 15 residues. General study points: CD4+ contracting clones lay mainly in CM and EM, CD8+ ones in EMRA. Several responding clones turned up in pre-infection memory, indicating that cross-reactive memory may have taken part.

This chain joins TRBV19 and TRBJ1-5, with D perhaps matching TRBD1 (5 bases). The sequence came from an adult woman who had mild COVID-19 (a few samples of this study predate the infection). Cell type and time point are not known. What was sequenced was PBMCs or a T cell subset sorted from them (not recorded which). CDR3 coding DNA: TGTGCCAGCGCGAACCCCGGGGCCCCGGTGCCGTCCCAGCATTTT. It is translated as CASANPGAPVPSQHF.